These T cell receptor beta chains were read from a single sample in a study of blood T cell repertoires in COVID-19. The repertoire was sequenced with immunoSEQ multiplex PCR; TCRdb's copy has only in-frame clones and lacks some. The table shows roughly 150,000 clones, with 80% to 90% occurring only once. The sequenced sample was peripheral blood. These receptors were collected from a woman aged 40 to 49 with acute or convalescent COVID-19. Both conserved end residues are part of each CDR3. Fields, in order: J gene, V gene, D gene, clone size, CDR3 protein, CDR3 DNA. D genes are given only for firm matches. Only part of the rows carry a size: once, few, many, or a class if the clone is expanded.

TRBJ1-3	TRBV9	NA	NA	CASSPDSSGNTIYF	TGTGCCAGCAGCCCCGACTCCTCTGGAAACACCATATATTTT
TRBJ1-1	TRBV5-1	TRBD1	NA	CASSLGQGASVTEAFF	TGCGCCAGCAGCCTAGGACAGGGGGCGTCGGTCACTGAAGCTTTCTTT
TRBJ2-7	TRBV4-2	TRBD1	once	CASSQGGGQGGGSYEQYF	TGTGCCAGCAGCCAAGGGGGAGGACAGGGCGGTGGGTCCTACGAGCAGTACTTC
TRBJ2-7	TRBV28	TRBD1	NA	CASRGQGGHEQYF	TGTGCCAGCAGGGGACAGGGAGGTCACGAGCAGTACTTC
TRBJ1-6	TRBV6-5	NA	NA	CASSTNRVYNSPLHF	TGTGCCAGCAGCACAAACAGGGTTTATAATTCACCCCTCCACTTT
TRBJ1-5	TRBV7-9	NA	NA	CASSPTGFQPQHF	TGTGCCAGCAGCCCCACAGGGTTTCAGCCCCAGCATTTT
TRBJ2-2	TRBV10-1	NA	NA	CASSESHRNTGELFF	TGCGCCAGCAGTGAGTCGCACAGGAACACCGGGGAGCTGTTTTTT
TRBJ1-6	TRBV19	TRBD1	NA	CASKVGQEVESPLHF	TGTGCCAGTAAAGTGGGACAGGAGGTAGAGTCACCCCTCCACTTT
TRBJ1-3	TRBV14	NA	few	CASSPLGPYTGNTIYF	TGTGCCAGCAGCCCCCTTGGGCCTTATACTGGAAACACCATATATTTT
TRBJ2-1	TRBV12-3/TRBV12-4	NA	NA	CASSSGAYNEQFF	TGTGCCAGCAGTTCGGGGGCCTACAATGAGCAGTTCTTC
TRBJ1-2	TRBV2	NA	few	CASSERNYGYTF	TGTGCCAGCAGTGAACGGAACTATGGCTACACCTTC
TRBJ1-3	TRBV11-2	NA	NA	CASSFIGLTSGNTIYF	TGTGCCAGCAGCTTTATTGGGCTGACCTCTGGAAACACCATATATTTT